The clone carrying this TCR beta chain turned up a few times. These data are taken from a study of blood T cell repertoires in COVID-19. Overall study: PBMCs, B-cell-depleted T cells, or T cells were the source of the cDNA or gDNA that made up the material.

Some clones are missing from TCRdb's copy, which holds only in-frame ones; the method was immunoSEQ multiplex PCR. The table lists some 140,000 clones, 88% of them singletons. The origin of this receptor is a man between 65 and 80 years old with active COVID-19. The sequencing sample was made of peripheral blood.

The CDR3 is CASSLEGGRVDTQYF. CDR3 sequence (DNA): TGTGCCAGCAGTTTAGAAGGTGGGAGGGTAGATACGCAGTATTTT. This chain links TRBV27 with TRBJ2-3, with TRBD2 identical over 7 bases. The CDR3 length is 15 residues. J gave up 5 bases and V 2 bases, and 7 bases lay outside the gene matches. CDR1 is MNHEY, CDR2 SMNVEV, per germline (reference sequence).